The 12 T cell receptor beta chains below come from one sample, sequenced in a study of blood T cells in healthy people across ages. For the second PCR, which ran for roughly 7 to 11 cycles, a sample-barcoded 5' primer and a J-beta primer mix were used. TCRdb processed the 5' RACE reads anew with MiXCR; each CDR3 protein has one entry. The sample lists about 670,000 distinct CDR3 sequences, 45% to 60% occurring once. What was sequenced was blood. Source of these receptors: a woman of 80 years or more in good health.

The chain links TRBV6-1 to TRBJ2-6, with D perhaps assigned TRBD1 or TRBD2 (5 bases each). With 8 bases removed from V and 0 bases from J, the gap between germline ends came to 11 bases. Germline assignment: CDR1 MNHNS and CDR2 SASEGT. This CDR3 has 15 residues. CDR3 in DNA: TGTGCCAGCTGGGACGTGAGCTCTGGGGCCAACGTCCTGACTTTC. Translating it yields CASWDVSSGANVLTF.

Notes on this clonotype: One base away lies a much larger clone, so this may be a sequencing read error. The J gene is TRBJ2-3, the V gene TRBV7-2, with 8 bases identical to TRBD1. CDR1 and CDR2 from the germline V gene are SGHTA and FQGNSA. This CDR3 has 18 amino acids. With 1 base clipped from V and 3 bases from J, the junction kept 12 bases outside the gene matches. The CDR3 loop is CASSLVVPRQGRTDTQYF. CDR3 coding DNA: TGTGCCAGCAGCTTAGTGGTGCCGAGACAGGGGAGGACAGATACGCAGTATTTT.

This clonotype was counted only a few times. This may stem from a read error, because a much larger clone lies one nucleotide away. The V gene is TRBV20-1, the J gene TRBJ2-7; 15 nucleotides agree with TRBD2. The CDR3 covers 15 residues. V lost 6 bases, J lost 7 bases, and 10 bases stayed unmatched. The germline V gene has CDR1 DFQATT and CDR2 SNEGSKA (reference sequence). The CDR3 here is CSASPGTSGRNEQYF. DNA for the CDR3: TGCAGTGCCAGTCCGGGGACTAGCGGGAGGAATGAGCAGTACTTC.

This clonotype has only one observation. A much larger clone differs by one base, so this may be a read error. The V gene is TRBV7-9, the J gene TRBJ2-3; D tentatively reads TRBD1 or TRBD2 (5 bases each). Trimming took off 3 bases at V and 4 bases at J, with 20 bases between the two ends. The CDR3 runs to 17 residues. The germline V gene encodes CDR1 SEHNR and CDR2 FQNEAQ (reference sequence). CDR3 sequence reads: CASSFNSGIGVADTQYF. CDR3 bases: TGTGCCAGCAGCTTCAACTCCGGGATAGGGGTGGCAGATACGCAGTATTTT. Supplemented by reference TRBV7-9 and TRBJ2-3, the full variable domain reads DTGVSQNPRHKITKRGQNVTFRCDPISEHNRLYWYRQTLGQGPEFLTYFQNEAQLEKSRLLSDRFSAERPKGSFSTLEIQRTEQGDSAMYLCASSFNSGIGVADTQYFGPGTRLTVL.

J is TRBJ2-3 and V is TRBV2; possible D gene TRBD1, 6 bases. The V gene's germline CDR1 is SNHLY and CDR2 FYNNEI. With 6 bases removed from V and 4 bases from J, the gap between germline ends came to 17 bases. This CDR3 comprises 15 residues. CDR3 in amino acids: CASRATGSSADTQYF. CDR3 bases: TGTGCCAGCAGGGCGACAGGTTCGTCAGCAGATACGCAGTATTTT.

The chain carries TRBV4-2 and TRBJ2-1; 9 positions match TRBD1. The CDR3 length is 15 residues. V trimming: 4 bases; J trimming: 8 bases; junction bases outside the gene matches: 9. CDR1 is LGHNA, CDR2 YNFKEQ, per germline. The CDR3 nucleotides are TGTGCCAGCAGCCCAATTCAAGGACAGGGGCATGAGCAGTTCTTC. This encodes CASSPIQGQGHEQFF.

The chain joins TRBV29-1 to TRBJ2-2; 9 nucleotides align to TRBD1. CDR3 size: 15 residues. CDR1 is SQVTM, CDR2 ANQGSEA, per germline. The V and J ends lost 6 bases and 4 bases, in that order; junction bases with no gene match: 9. As DNA, the CDR3 is TGCAGCGTCGGGGGAGGGACAGGGACCACCGGGGAGCTGTTTTTT. It yields the protein CSVGGGTGTTGELFF.

Regarding this clonotype: Since a much larger clone is just one base distant, this may be a read error. V and J are TRBV6-5 and TRBJ2-2; the D gene is possibly TRBD2 (5 bases). The germline CDR1 and CDR2 sequences are MNHEY and SVGAGI. The CDR3 is made up of 16 amino acids. V was shortened by 2 bases and J by 7 bases, with 17 bases between the two germline ends. CDR3 protein: CASSYSWLARSGELFF. The CDR3 DNA reads as TGTGCCAGCAGTTACAGTTGGCTAGCCAGGAGCGGGGAGCTGTTTTTT.

This chain links TRBV30 with TRBJ1-4, with D maybe TRBD1 (6 bases). There are 15 residues in the CDR3. Germline CDR1 GTSNPN, CDR2 SVGIG (reference sequence). Trimming removed 4 bases from V and 0 bases from J, with 12 bases in between. The CDR3 is CAWKRQDATNEKLFF. The DNA of the CDR3 is TGTGCCTGGAAGAGACAGGACGCAACTAATGAAAAACTGTTTTTT.

The chain carries TRBV7-9 and TRBJ1-3; 9 nucleotides agree with TRBD1. The CDR3 extends over 15 amino acids. V trimming: 3 bases; J trimming: 3 bases; junction bases outside the gene matches: 3. Germline-derived CDR1 and CDR2 are SEHNR and FQNEAQ (reference sequence). The chain's CDR3 is CASSFGTGHGNTIYF. DNA for the CDR3: TGTGCCAGCAGCTTTGGGACAGGGCATGGAAACACCATATATTTT.

This clonotype appeared many times. This CDR3 reads CATSRDDPGANVLTF. The CDR3 DNA reads as TGTGCCACCAGCAGAGATGATCCTGGGGCCAACGTCCTGACTTTC. V usage is TRBV15 and J usage is TRBJ2-6, with no clear D. The length of the CDR3 is 15 residues. Looked up from germline, CDR1 is LNHNV and CDR2 is YYDKDF (reference sequence). Trimming took 0 bases from V and 2 from J, leaving 5 bases between them.

Only one count was recorded for this clonotype. The chain joins TRBV20-1 to TRBJ2-3; D gene uncertain. This CDR3 has 14 residues. Germline V gene lookup returns CDR1 DFQATT and CDR2 SNEGSKA (reference sequence). Trimming took 4 bases from V and 1 from J, leaving 12 bases between them. The CDR3 reads CSATKGLGTDTQYF. Here the CDR3 DNA reads TGCAGTGCTACCAAAGGGCTCGGCACAGATACGCAGTATTTT.